What follows are 20 T cell receptor beta chains derived from one specimen sequenced in a study of breast tumors, draining lymph nodes, adjacent tissues. Via MiXCR, TCRdb re-called the multiplex PCR reads, giving one row per CDR3 protein. The sample has under 80,000 distinct CDR3 sequences; around two fifths are singletons. The source material was breast tumor tissue. The receptors were gathered from a female donor with breast cancer. Some clones in this sample may be carry-over from other donors' samples.

This clonotype was seen at least ten times. V and J are TRBV19 and TRBJ2-7, with 7 bases aligning to TRBD2. CDR1 LNHDA and CDR2 SQIVND come from the germline V gene (reference sequence). V dropped 9 bases and J dropped 5; count of bases not matched to a gene: 13. CDR3 length equals 14 residues. The CDR3 spells CASPAAGRINEQYF. CDR3 DNA sequence: TGTGCCAGCCCCGCTGCCGGGAGGATAAACGAGCAGTACTTC.

At least ten counts were recorded for this clonotype. CDR3 sequence (DNA): TGTGCCATCAGTTTAGTGGGTAGTCCGGGACAGATTAACTATGGCTACACCTTC. Translation gives CAISLVGSPGQINYGYTF. V and J are TRBV10-3 and TRBJ1-2; 7 positions match TRBD1. With V trimmed by 5 bases and J by 1 base, 16 bases remained unmatched. The CDR3 loop spans 18 amino acids. Germline V gene data show CDR1 as ENHRY and CDR2 as SYGVKD.

The chain is built from TRBV5-1 and TRBJ1-2; D call uncertain. Per germline, CDR1 SGHRS and CDR2 YFSETQ. Trimming cost V 4 bases and J 8 bases, with 15 bases left between them. This CDR3 comprises 13 residues. CDR3 in amino acids: CASSHGLSEGYTF. CDR3 coding DNA: TGCGCCAGCAGCCATGGCCTCAGTGAGGGCTACACCTTC.

This clonotype was seen ten or more times. V usage is TRBV5-6 and J usage is TRBJ1-5; D is perhaps TRBD1 (5 bases). Trimming cost V 2 bases and J 5 bases, with 11 bases left between them. CDR1 is SGHDT, CDR2 YYEEEE, per germline. CDR3 length: 14 residues. As DNA, the CDR3 is TGTGCCAGCAGCTTCCGGGACGAATATCAGCCCCAGCATTTT. It yields the protein CASSFRDEYQPQHF.

As to this clonotype: In this CDR3 the conserved last residue, phenylalanine or tryptophan, is missing, so a read error is likely. The DNA is omitted, as the CDR3 cannot be located on it reliably, and the CDR3 follows TCRdb's listing. The rearrangement uses TRBV20-1 and TRBJ2-5; TRBD2 is taken as the D call from the table, unchecked against the DNA. The CDR3 numbers 13 amino acids, ends counted. Per germline, CDR1 DFQATT and CDR2 SNEGSKA (reference sequence). The chain's CDR3 is CSASSSGAETQSS.

The count of this clonotype is one. The chain combines TRBV25-1 with TRBJ1-5; D possibly corresponds to TRBD1 (5 bases). The V gene lost 8 bases and the J gene lost 1 base, with 12 bases spanning the gap. CDR3 length: 14 residues. Germline assignment: CDR1 MGHDK and CDR2 SYGVNS. DNA of the CDR3: TGTGCCAGCGTTGGGGACGGAAGCAATCAGCCCCAGCATTTT. It specifies CASVGDGSNQPQHF.

The chain joins TRBV6-5 to TRBJ2-4, with unresolved D. The germline V and J ends were trimmed by 5 bases and 0 bases, with 8 bases remaining between them. CDR3 length equals 14 residues. The germline V gene encodes CDR1 MNHEY and CDR2 SVGAGI. Here the CDR3 reads CASSPQLAKNIQYF. The DNA for the CDR3 is TGTGCCAGCAGTCCACAGCTAGCCAAAAACATTCAGTACTTC.

This clonotype was picked up many times. The chain couples TRBV2 to TRBJ1-1, with a weak D call TRBD1 (6 bases). Germline lookup yields CDR1 SNHLY and CDR2 FYNNEI. V was cut by 8 bases and J by 4 bases, with 20 bases left in between. The CDR3 extends over 15 amino acids. As DNA, the CDR3 is TGTGCCAGCCGTCCAATGACAGGCGTGGGCACTGAAGCTTTCTTT. Its protein product is CASRPMTGVGTEAFF.

This clonotype occurred many times. The chain joins TRBV9 to TRBJ1-2; TRBD1 aligns across 10 bases. The CDR3 totals 16 residues. Unmatched junction bases numbered 9, after V lost 4 bases and J lost 3 bases. Germline V CDR1 and CDR2: SGDLS, YYNGEE. The CDR3 DNA reads TGTGCCAGCAGCCCCGGAACGGGACAGGGGTACTATGGCTACACCTTC. It codes for CASSPGTGQGYYGYTF. The full variable domain, in which reference TRBV9 and TRBJ1-2 provide the parts outside the CDR3, is DSGVTQTPKHLITATGQRVTLRCSPRSGDLSVYWYQQSLDQGLQFLIQYYNGEERAKGNILERFSAQQFPDLHSELNLSSLELGDSALYFCASSPGTGQGYYGYTFGSGTRLTVV.

The sample holds many counts of this clonotype. The chain couples TRBV6-1 to TRBJ2-3, with 10 bases identical to TRBD2. J gave up 1 base and V 8 bases, and 0 bases lay outside the gene matches. Germline V gene data show CDR1 as MNHNS and CDR2 as SASEGT. This CDR3 comprises 13 residues. CDR3 sequence reads: CASLAGGTDTQYF. Written as DNA, the CDR3 is TGTGCCAGCCTAGCGGGGGGCACAGATACGCAGTATTTT.

This clonotype was observed many times. The chain uses TRBV7-9 and TRBJ2-5; 11 nucleotides align to TRBD1. The germline V gene encodes CDR1 SEHNR and CDR2 FQNEAQ (reference sequence). The J segment lost 6 bases and the V segment lost 4 bases, leaving 7 bases of the junction unmatched. This CDR3 contains 15 residues. Here the CDR3 reads CASSSPGQGEKTQYF. DNA for the CDR3: TGTGCCAGCAGCTCGCCGGGACAGGGGGAAAAGACCCAGTACTTC. The whole variable domain, remainder taken from reference TRBV7-9 and TRBJ2-5, is DTGVSQNPRHKITKRGQNVTFRCDPISEHNRLYWYRQTLGQGPEFLTYFQNEAQLEKSRLLSDRFSAERPKGSFSTLEIQRTEQGDSAMYLCASSSPGQGEKTQYFGPGTRLLVL.

This clonotype was seen many times. The J gene is TRBJ2-1, the V gene TRBV5-8; D possibly corresponds to TRBD2 (5 bases). This CDR3 is built from 16 residues. Germline V lookup: CDR1 SGHTS, CDR2 YDEGEE. V lost 0 bases to trimming and J lost 6 bases, with 16 bases between them. CDR3 sequence reads: CASSLVLARGSNEQFF. CDR3 bases: TGTGCCAGCAGCTTGGTCCTCGCACGGGGAAGCAATGAGCAGTTCTTC.

The CDR3 region is CASSCANYGYTF. The CDR3, as DNA: TGTGCCAGTAGTTGTGCTAACTATGGCTACACCTTC. The chain links TRBV19 to TRBJ1-2, with D unclear. Trimming shortened V by 5 bases and J by 0 bases, and 4 bases separated the two germline ends. The CDR3 is 12 amino acids. The germline gives CDR1 LNHDA, CDR2 SQIVND (reference sequence).

This clonotype was observed a few times. The chain uses TRBV7-8 and TRBJ1-1; D remains ambiguous. Germline V gene data show CDR1 as SGHVS and CDR2 as FQNEAQ. The V end was cut by 1 base, the J end by 9 bases, with 12 bases between. The CDR3 covers 13 residues. The CDR3 is CASSLDQERKAFF. The CDR3 DNA reads TGTGCCAGCAGCTTAGATCAGGAAAGGAAAGCTTTCTTT.

The chain couples TRBV7-9 to TRBJ2-3; 12 nucleotides align to TRBD2. The CDR3 spans 17 residues. Per germline, CDR1 SEHNR and CDR2 FQNEAQ (reference sequence). After removal of 5 bases from V and 2 bases from J, the junction contained 8 bases not matched to a gene. Here the CDR3 reads CASSHGLAGRYTDTQYF. Written as DNA, the CDR3 is TGTGCCAGCAGCCACGGACTAGCGGGGCGGTACACAGATACGCAGTATTTT. Together with reference TRBV7-9 and TRBJ2-3, the CDR3 gives the full variable domain: DTGVSQNPRHKITKRGQNVTFRCDPISEHNRLYWYRQTLGQGPEFLTYFQNEAQLEKSRLLSDRFSAERPKGSFSTLEIQRTEQGDSAMYLCASSHGLAGRYTDTQYFGPGTRLTVL.

This clonotype was detected many times. This chain joins TRBV6-6 and TRBJ1-5, with TRBD1 identical over 8 bases. The CDR3 is made up of 18 amino acids. Germline V gene data show CDR1 as MNHNY and CDR2 as SVGAGI (reference sequence). The V segment lost 6 bases and the J segment 0 bases; nucleotides outside the gene matches: 13. This CDR3 is CASSKQGGSTYSNQPQHF. CDR3 DNA sequence: TGTGCCAGCAGCAAACAGGGGGGCTCGACTTATAGCAATCAGCCCCAGCATTTT.

This chain connects TRBV20-1 to TRBJ2-2; D tentatively reads TRBD1 or TRBD2 (6 bases each). The V and J ends lost 3 bases and 5 bases respectively, with 13 bases between them. The V gene's germline CDR1 is DFQATT and CDR2 SNEGSKA (reference sequence). CDR3 length: 14 residues. CDR3 loop: CSASVGGRTGELFF. DNA for the CDR3: TGCAGTGCTAGTGTGGGGGGCCGTACCGGGGAGCTGTTTTTT.

V usage is TRBV29-1 and J usage is TRBJ1-4; 11 bases match TRBD1. Trimming at V came to 3 bases and at J to 5 bases, leaving 5 bases not matched to a gene. Germline assignment: CDR1 SQVTM and CDR2 ANQGSEA. This CDR3 has 15 amino acids. CDR3 sequence: CSVEGDRGTNEKLFF. The CDR3 nucleotides read TGCAGCGTTGAGGGGGACAGGGGGACCAATGAAAAACTGTTTTTT.

The chain recombines TRBV20-1 with TRBJ1-1; D unresolved. In germline, CDR1 is DFQATT, CDR2 SNEGSKA (reference sequence). V lost 6 bases to trimming and J lost 3 bases, with 14 bases between them. This CDR3 is built from 13 residues. The CDR3 DNA reads as TGCAGTGCGCGCCCCGACATCTACACTGAAGCTTTCTTT. Translated: CSARPDIYTEAFF.

This clonotype was seen at least ten times. The genes are TRBV6-6 and TRBJ2-7; 11 bases are a match to TRBD2. Germline-derived CDR1 and CDR2 are MNHNY and SVGAGI (reference sequence). The CDR3 contains 17 residues. The ends lost 6 bases at V and 0 bases at J; junction bases unmatched: 10. The CDR3 protein is CASSRIPTSGSSYEQYF. DNA of the CDR3: TGTGCCAGCAGCCGAATCCCCACTAGCGGGAGCTCCTACGAGCAGTACTTC.